This paragraph covers one TCR beta chain sequence. Its antigen is as yet unknown. This sample is drawn from a study of cytomegalovirus exposure and HLA in healthy donors. Study-level findings and limits: Segments of the TCR beta V type were, in most cases, productive about 90% or about 30% of the time in an earlier analysis.

Use of 60 Vbeta and 13 Jbeta primers characterized the PCR. Repertoires were generated with immunoSEQ multiplex PCR, while TCRdb's copy carries only in-frame clones and drops some. This sample carries some 84,000 clones, approximately 78% of them seen once, and the ten largest clones take approximately 2.7%. The CDR3 has 15 amino acids. V lost 3 bases, J lost 1 base, and 13 bases lay in between. Germline V gene sequence: CDR1 ENHRY, CDR2 SYGVKD. The rearrangement uses TRBV10-3 and TRBJ2-7, with D possibly being TRBD1 (6 bases). The TCR originated in a male donor in good health and CMV-seropositive. Specimen: PBMCs. The CDR3 loop is CAISDHEGQSYEQYF. In nucleotides, the CDR3 is TGTGCCATCAGTGACCACGAAGGACAGTCCTACGAGCAGTACTTC.